One and the same sample provided the 14 T cell receptor beta chains below, sequenced in a study of cytomegalovirus exposure and HLA in healthy donors. Clones were read by immunoSEQ multiplex PCR, and TCRdb kept only the in-frame ones, dropping some. The data show about 140,000 clones, about 86% seen once. Material for sequencing was PBMCs. These receptors were collected from a man younger than 35 in good health and CMV-seronegative.

The rearrangement uses TRBV6-5 and TRBJ2-7; 8 nucleotides agree with TRBD1. Germline assignment: CDR1 MNHEY and CDR2 SVGAGI. V lost 6 bases, J lost 4 bases, and 11 bases stayed unmatched. The CDR3 sequence is 15 residues long. CDR3 amino acids: CASSRRGLLRYEQYF. DNA for the CDR3: TGTGCCAGCAGCCGCAGGGGGCTCCTTCGGTACGAGCAGTACTTC.

V usage is TRBV18 and J usage is TRBJ1-2; a possible D gene is TRBD1 (5 bases). The CDR3 totals 14 residues. The V end was cut by 6 bases, the J end by 2 bases, with 13 bases between. Germline V gene data show CDR1 as KGHSH and CDR2 as LQKENI. The CDR3 is CASSLGAANYGYTF. As DNA, the CDR3 is TGTGCCAGCTCCCTAGGGGCAGCCAACTATGGCTACACCTTC.

The chain couples TRBV21-1 to TRBJ2-1; TRBD2 was called by the table and not checked on the DNA. TRBV21-1 is a pseudogene. The CDR3 runs to 12 residues. The CDR3 nucleotides are TGTGCCAGCAGCACGTGGAGGGGCGGTCTGTTCTTC. As protein: CASSTWRGGLFF.

The genes are TRBV6-6 and TRBJ1-2; no definite D call. Germline CDR1 reads MNHNY; CDR2 reads SVGAGI (reference sequence). This CDR3 spans 13 amino acids. With 2 bases removed from V and 3 bases from J, the gap between germline ends came to 7 bases. CDR3 sequence: CASSYAQDYGYTF. In DNA form, the CDR3 reads TGTGCCAGCAGTTACGCTCAGGACTATGGCTACACCTTC.

The chain combines TRBV2 with TRBJ1-1; the D gene is possibly TRBD1 (5 bases). Germline assignment: CDR1 SNHLY and CDR2 FYNNEI. This CDR3 comprises 11 residues. V was shortened by 8 bases and J by 5 bases, with 9 bases between the two germline ends. The CDR3: CASGGNTEAFF. The CDR3 nucleotides are TGTGCCAGCGGGGGGAATACTGAAGCTTTCTTT.

The J gene is TRBJ2-1, the V gene TRBV20-1, with D perhaps matching TRBD1 (5 bases). Trimming took 1 base from V and 15 from J, leaving 13 bases between them. CDR1 and CDR2 (germline): DFQATT, SNEGSKA (reference sequence). The CDR3 contains 11 residues. In DNA, the CDR3 is TGCAGTGCTAGAGGACAGTTAGTCCCGTTCTTC. Amino acid sequence: CSARGQLVPFF.

The chain is built from TRBV6-5 and TRBJ2-5, with 7 bases aligning to TRBD1. The V segment lost 4 bases and the J segment 2 bases; nucleotides outside the gene matches: 10. The germline V gene has CDR1 MNHEY and CDR2 SVGAGI. The CDR3 is 16 amino acids. Written as DNA, the CDR3 is TGTGCCAGCAGTTTCCGCCCCGGACAGGTACAAGAGACCCAGTACTTC. Protein product: CASSFRPGQVQETQYF.

CDR3 in amino acids: CASSQRTSSYEQYF. The CDR3, as DNA: TGTGCCAGCAGCCAACGGACAAGCTCCTACGAGCAGTACTTC. The chain couples TRBV11-2 to TRBJ2-7; TRBD1 is a possible D gene (5 bases). Trimming left V 5 bases short and J 0 bases short, with 11 bases between. Germline lookup yields CDR1 SGHAT and CDR2 FQNNGV. This CDR3 spans 14 amino acids.

The rearrangement joins TRBV5-1 to TRBJ1-1; D is uncertain. This CDR3 has 13 amino acids. The V gene lost 1 base and the J gene lost 1 base, with 5 bases spanning the gap. Germline V CDR1 and CDR2: SGHRS, YFSETQ. CDR3 nucleotide sequence: TGCGCCAGCAGCTTGTTCCAGAACACTGAAGCTTTCTTT. This gives the protein CASSLFQNTEAFF.

The chain recombines TRBV9 with TRBJ2-2, with TRBD1 matching over 10 bases. CDR3 length: 15 residues. CDR1 and CDR2 from the germline V gene are SGDLS and YYNGEE. The trim removed 3 bases at V and 4 bases at J, leaving 3 bases unmatched. The CDR3 reads CASSAGQGGTGELFF. The CDR3 DNA reads as TGTGCCAGCAGCGCCGGACAGGGGGGCACCGGGGAGCTGTTTTTT.

This rearrangement joins TRBV2 to TRBJ2-5; D remains ambiguous. This CDR3 spans 12 amino acids. The germline V gene has CDR1 SNHLY and CDR2 FYNNEI. Trimming removed 4 bases from V and 4 bases from J, with 7 bases in between. The CDR3 is CASSVVSETQYF. The DNA for the CDR3 is TGTGCCAGCAGTGTAGTATCAGAGACCCAGTACTTC. Complete variable domain (other parts from reference TRBV2 and TRBJ2-5): EPEVTQTPSHQVTQMGQEVILRCVPISNHLYFYWYRQILGQKVEFLVSFYNNEISEKSEIFDDQFSVERPDGSNFTLKIRSTKLEDSAMYFCASSVVSETQYFGPGTRLLVL.

This chain connects TRBV2 to TRBJ2-2; 12 positions agree with TRBD2. The V gene end was trimmed by 5 bases and the J gene end by 1 base; junction bases not matched to a gene: 5. Germline-derived CDR1 and CDR2 are SNHLY and FYNNEI. The CDR3 has 17 amino acids. The CDR3 loop reads CASSTLAGGLNTGELFF. CDR3 coding DNA: TGTGCCAGCAGTACTCTAGCGGGAGGGCTGAACACCGGGGAGCTGTTTTTT.

As concerns this clone: Different DNA sequences within this sample yield the same CDR3. The rearrangement links TRBV6-5 to TRBJ1-5; 8 nucleotides agree with TRBD1. The germline gives CDR1 MNHEY, CDR2 SVGAGI. Losses at the gene ends were 2 bases for V and 2 bases for J; bases not matched to a gene: 2. There are 15 residues in the CDR3. CDR3 amino acids: CASSYDRGGNQPQHF. The CDR3 DNA follows: TGTGCCAGCAGTTACGACAGGGGCGGCAATCAGCCCCAGCATTTT.

The genes are TRBV28 and TRBJ2-7; TRBD1 matches 12 bases. V was clipped by 4 bases and J by 6 bases; unmatched bases: 7. There are 15 residues in the CDR3. The V gene's germline CDR1 is MDHEN and CDR2 SYDVKM. DNA of the CDR3: TGTGCCAGCAGTTCCCCGGGACAGGGGGCAATCGAGCAGTACTTC. Protein product: CASSSPGQGAIEQYF.